The next 9 T cell receptor beta chains were all read from a single sample in a study of cytomegalovirus exposure and HLA in healthy donors. The PCR employed 60 Vbeta primers together with 13 Jbeta primers. Sequencing was performed with immunoSEQ multiplex PCR; in TCRdb, only in-frame clones are kept and a portion is missing. The table shows fewer than 95,000 clones, with 63% occurring only once. The sequenced sample was PBMCs. The receptors stem from a woman aged 25 to 39 in good health and CMV-seronegative.

The chain has TRBV13 and TRBJ1-1; possible D gene TRBD1, 5 bases. Germline CDR1 is PRHDT and CDR2 is FYEKMQ (reference sequence). Trimming took 6 bases from V and 1 from J, leaving 12 bases between them. The CDR3 extends over 14 amino acids. CDR3 nucleotide sequence: TGTGCCAGCAGGGAACGGGGGTGGAACACTGAAGCTTTCTTT. Amino acid sequence: CASRERGWNTEAFF.

The CDR3 sequence is CSVSARASEQYF. The CDR3, as DNA: TGCAGCGTTTCTGCCAGGGCCTCCGAGCAGTACTTC. The V call is TRBV29-1, the J call TRBJ2-7, with D possibly matching TRBD1 (5 bases). The V end lost 5 bases, the J end lost 6 bases, and 14 bases lay between the germline ends. This CDR3 has 12 amino acids. CDR1 and CDR2 (germline): SQVTM, ANQGSEA.

This sequence joins TRBV14 and TRBJ2-7, with 9 bases lining up with TRBD2. Germline CDR1 reads SGHDN; CDR2 reads FVKESK. V dropped 4 bases and J dropped 9; count of bases not matched to a gene: 13. This CDR3 spans 15 amino acids. The CDR3 here is CASSRVAGVPGGQYF. DNA for the CDR3: TGTGCCAGCAGCCGAGTAGCGGGGGTCCCCGGGGGGCAGTACTTC.

V gene TRBV5-1 combines with J gene TRBJ1-2; D is unclear. Germline V gene data show CDR1 as SGHRS and CDR2 as YFSETQ. V lost 2 bases and J 5 bases, leaving 16 bases between the germline ends. This CDR3 has 15 amino acids. CDR3 coding DNA: TGCGCCAGCAGCTTAGCCTTTGGGCCAGATTATGGCTACACCTTC. Residues: CASSLAFGPDYGYTF.

The chain has TRBV29-1 and TRBJ2-7; maybe TRBD1 (6 bases). CDR3 length: 13 residues. V lost 4 bases and J 0 bases, leaving 10 bases between the germline ends. CDR1 and CDR2 (germline): SQVTM, ANQGSEA. In DNA form, the CDR3 reads TGCAGCGTTGGCAGGGGCAACTCCTACGAGCAGTACTTC. This sequence encodes CSVGRGNSYEQYF.

This chain joins TRBV6-5 and TRBJ1-2; D is uncertain. Trimming cost V 0 bases and J 3 bases, with 8 bases left between them. The CDR3 is made up of 14 amino acids. Germline CDR1 is MNHEY and CDR2 is SVGAGI. The CDR3: CASSYSAGDYGYTF. In nucleotides, the CDR3 is TGTGCCAGCAGTTACTCAGCGGGAGACTATGGCTACACCTTC.

This chain's CDR3 is CASSVTSTEQFF. CDR3 coding DNA: TGTGCCAGCAGCGTAACTAGTACCGAGCAGTTCTTC. V gene TRBV2 combines with J gene TRBJ2-1; a weak D match, TRBD2 (5 bases). V lost 6 bases, J lost 10 bases, and 13 bases lay in between. Looked up from germline, CDR1 is SNHLY and CDR2 is FYNNEI. CDR3 size: 12 residues.

The chain couples TRBV2 to TRBJ1-4; possible D gene TRBD1, 6 bases. V was trimmed by 10 bases and J by 5 bases, leaving 20 bases between them. From germline, CDR1 is SNHLY and CDR2 FYNNEI. The CDR3 has 15 residues. The CDR3 loop reads CATRRGGTINEKLFF. The CDR3 DNA reads as TGTGCCACGCGAAGGGGGGGGACAATCAATGAAAAACTGTTTTTT.

The chain couples TRBV7-2 to TRBJ1-4; the match to TRBD1 covers 9 bases. J was trimmed by 5 bases and V by 5 bases; bases with no gene match: 3. This CDR3 has 14 amino acids. The V gene's germline CDR1 is SGHTA and CDR2 FQGNSA. In nucleotides, the CDR3 is TGTGCCAGCAGCCGTGGACAGGGGAATGAAAAACTGTTTTTT. This codes for CASSRGQGNEKLFF.